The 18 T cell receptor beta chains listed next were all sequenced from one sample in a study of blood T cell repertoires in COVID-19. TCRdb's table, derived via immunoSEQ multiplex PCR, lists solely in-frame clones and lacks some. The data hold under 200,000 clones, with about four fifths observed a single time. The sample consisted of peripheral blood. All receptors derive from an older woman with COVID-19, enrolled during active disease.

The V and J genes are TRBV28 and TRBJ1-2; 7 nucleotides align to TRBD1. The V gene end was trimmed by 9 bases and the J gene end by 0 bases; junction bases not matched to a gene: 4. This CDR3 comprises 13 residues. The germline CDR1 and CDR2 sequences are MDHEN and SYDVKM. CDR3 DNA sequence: TGTGCCAGTAGTACAGGGGCTAACTATGGCTACACCTTC. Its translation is CASSTGANYGYTF.

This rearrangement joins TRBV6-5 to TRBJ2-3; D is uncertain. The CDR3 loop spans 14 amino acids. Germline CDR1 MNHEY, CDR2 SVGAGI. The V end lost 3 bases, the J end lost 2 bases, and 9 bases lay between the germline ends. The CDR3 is CASSYEEYTDTQYF. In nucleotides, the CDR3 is TGTGCCAGCAGTTATGAGGAATACACAGATACGCAGTATTTT.

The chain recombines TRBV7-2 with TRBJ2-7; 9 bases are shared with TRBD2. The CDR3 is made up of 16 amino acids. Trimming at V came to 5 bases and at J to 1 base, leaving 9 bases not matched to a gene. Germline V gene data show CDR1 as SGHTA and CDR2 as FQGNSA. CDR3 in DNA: TGTGCCAGCAGCCCCCGCACTAGCGGGCATTCCTACGAGCAGTACTTC. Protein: CASSPRTSGHSYEQYF. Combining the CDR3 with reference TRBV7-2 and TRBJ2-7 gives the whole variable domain GAGVSQSPSNKVTEKGKDVELRCDPISGHTALYWYRQSLGQGLEFLIYFQGNSAPDKSGLPSDRFSAERTGGSVSTLTIQRTQQEDSAVYLCASSPRTSGHSYEQYFGPGTRLTVT.

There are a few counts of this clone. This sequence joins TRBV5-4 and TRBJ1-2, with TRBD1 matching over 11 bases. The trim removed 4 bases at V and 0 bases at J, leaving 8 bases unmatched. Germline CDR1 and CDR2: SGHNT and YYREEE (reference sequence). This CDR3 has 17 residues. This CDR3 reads CASSHPPGQGANYGYTF. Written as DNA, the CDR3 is TGTGCCAGCAGCCATCCACCGGGACAGGGGGCTAACTATGGCTACACCTTC.

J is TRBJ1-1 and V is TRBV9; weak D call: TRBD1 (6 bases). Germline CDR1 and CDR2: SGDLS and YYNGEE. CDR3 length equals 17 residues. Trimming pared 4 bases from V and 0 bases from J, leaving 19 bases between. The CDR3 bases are TGTGCCAGCAGCAAAGAGGCTTGGGGGCCGATGAACACTGAAGCTTTCTTT. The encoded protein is CASSKEAWGPMNTEAFF.

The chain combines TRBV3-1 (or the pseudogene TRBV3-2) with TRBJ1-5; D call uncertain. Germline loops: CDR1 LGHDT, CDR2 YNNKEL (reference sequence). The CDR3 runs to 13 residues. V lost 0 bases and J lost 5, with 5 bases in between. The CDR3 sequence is CASSQDLDQPQHF. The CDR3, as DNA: TGTGCCAGCAGCCAAGATCTCGATCAGCCCCAGCATTTT.

The CDR3 DNA reads as TGTGCCTGGAGTGTACTCGGTGGAGCCCGGGCTTTCTTT. It specifies CAWSVLGGARAFF. This chain connects TRBV30 to TRBJ1-1; D remains ambiguous. Germline V gives CDR1 GTSNPN, CDR2 SVGIG (reference sequence). This CDR3 region has 13 residues. Trimming cost V 0 bases and J 11 bases, with 16 bases left between them. The entire variable domain, with the rest obtained from reference TRBV30 and TRBJ1-1, is as follows: SQTIHQWPATLVQPVGSPLSLECTVEGTSNPNLYWYRQAAGRGLQLLFYSVGIGQISSEVPQNLSASRPQDRQFILSSKKLLLSDSGFYLCAWSVLGGARAFFGQGTRLTVV.

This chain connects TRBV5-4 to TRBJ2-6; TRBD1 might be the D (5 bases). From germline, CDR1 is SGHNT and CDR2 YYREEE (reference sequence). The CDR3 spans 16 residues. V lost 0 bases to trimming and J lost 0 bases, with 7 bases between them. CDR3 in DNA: TGTGCCAGCAGCTTGGGACAGAGCTCTGGGGCCAACGTCCTGACTTTC. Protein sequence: CASSLGQSSGANVLTF. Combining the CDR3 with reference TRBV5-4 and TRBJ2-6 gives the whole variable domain ETGVTQSPTHLIKTRGQQVTLRCSSQSGHNTVSWYQQALGQGPQFIFQYYREEENGRGNFPPRFSGLQFPNYSSELNVNALELDDSALYLCASSLGQSSGANVLTFGAGSRLTVL.

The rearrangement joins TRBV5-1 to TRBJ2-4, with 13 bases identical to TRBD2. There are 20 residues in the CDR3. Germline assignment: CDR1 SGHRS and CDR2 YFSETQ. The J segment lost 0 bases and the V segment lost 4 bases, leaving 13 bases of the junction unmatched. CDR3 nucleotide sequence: TGCGCCAGCAGCACGGGGCCGGGACTAGCGGGGCAATTAGCCAAAAACATTCAGTACTTC. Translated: CASSTGPGLAGQLAKNIQYF.

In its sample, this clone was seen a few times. The CDR3 region is CASSPGLGIGGYTF. The CDR3 nucleotides read TGCGCCAGCAGCCCGGGGTTGGGGATCGGCGGCTACACCTTC. The chain has TRBV5-1 and TRBJ1-2; D is uncertain. Germline values: CDR1 SGHRS, CDR2 YFSETQ. Deletions cut 4 bases from V and 8 bases from J, with 18 bases between. The CDR3 runs to 14 residues. The full variable domain, completed using reference TRBV5-1 and TRBJ1-2, is KAGVTQTPRYLIKTRGQQVTLSCSPISGHRSVSWYQQTPGQGLQFLFEYFSETQRNKGNFPGRFSGRQFSNSRSEMNVSTLELGDSALYLCASSPGLGIGGYTFGSGTRLTVV.

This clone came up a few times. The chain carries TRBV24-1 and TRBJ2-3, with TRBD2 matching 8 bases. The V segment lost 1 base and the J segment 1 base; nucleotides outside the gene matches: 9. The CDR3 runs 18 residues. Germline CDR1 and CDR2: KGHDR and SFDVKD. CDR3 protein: CATSDFLGGGSGTDTQYF. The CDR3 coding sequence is TGTGCCACCAGTGATTTTCTCGGGGGGGGCAGTGGCACAGATACGCAGTATTTT.

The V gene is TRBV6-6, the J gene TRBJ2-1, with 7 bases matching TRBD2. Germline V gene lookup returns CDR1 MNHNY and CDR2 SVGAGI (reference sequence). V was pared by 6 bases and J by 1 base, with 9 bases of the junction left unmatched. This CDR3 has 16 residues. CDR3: CASSSILASSYNEQFF. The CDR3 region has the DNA TGTGCCAGCAGCTCCATACTAGCGTCATCCTACAATGAGCAGTTCTTC.

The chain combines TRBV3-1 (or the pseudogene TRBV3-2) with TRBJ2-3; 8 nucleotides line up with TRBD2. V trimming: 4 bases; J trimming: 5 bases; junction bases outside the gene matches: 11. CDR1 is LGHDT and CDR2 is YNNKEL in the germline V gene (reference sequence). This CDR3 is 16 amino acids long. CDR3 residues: CASSPFPGGAEDTQYF. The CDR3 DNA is TGTGCCAGCAGCCCCTTCCCCGGGGGGGCCGAAGATACGCAGTATTTT.

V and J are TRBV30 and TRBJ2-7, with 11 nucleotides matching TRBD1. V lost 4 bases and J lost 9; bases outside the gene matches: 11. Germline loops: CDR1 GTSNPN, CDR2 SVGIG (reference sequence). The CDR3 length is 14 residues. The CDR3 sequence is CAWNPWTGGAGQYV. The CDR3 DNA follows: TGTGCCTGGAATCCTTGGACAGGGGGCGCAGGGCAGTACGTC.

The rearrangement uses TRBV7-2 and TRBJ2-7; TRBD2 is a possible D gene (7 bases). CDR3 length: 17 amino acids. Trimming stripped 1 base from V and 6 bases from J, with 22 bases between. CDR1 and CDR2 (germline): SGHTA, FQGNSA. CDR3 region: CASSLVAPRGAPLEQYV. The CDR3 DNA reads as TGTGCCAGCAGCTTAGTAGCGCCCCGGGGGGCGCCGCTCGAGCAGTACGTC.

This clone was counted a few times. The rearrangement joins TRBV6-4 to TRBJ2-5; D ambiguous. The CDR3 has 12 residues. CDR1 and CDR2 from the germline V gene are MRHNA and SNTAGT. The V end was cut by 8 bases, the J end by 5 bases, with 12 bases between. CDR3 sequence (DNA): TGTGCCAGCGGCTCCTGGCGGGAGACCCAGTACTTC. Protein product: CASGSWRETQYF.

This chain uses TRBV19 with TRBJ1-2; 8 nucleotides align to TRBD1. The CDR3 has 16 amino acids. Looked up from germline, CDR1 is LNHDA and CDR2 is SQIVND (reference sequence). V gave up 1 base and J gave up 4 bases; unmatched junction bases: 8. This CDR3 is CASSIAVQGASYGYTF. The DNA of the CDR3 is TGTGCCAGTAGTATAGCTGTTCAGGGGGCAAGCTATGGCTACACCTTC.

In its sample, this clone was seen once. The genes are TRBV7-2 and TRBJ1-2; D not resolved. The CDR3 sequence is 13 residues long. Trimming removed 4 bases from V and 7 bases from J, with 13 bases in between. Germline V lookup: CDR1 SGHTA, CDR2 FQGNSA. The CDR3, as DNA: TGTGCCAGCAGCTCCACCCGAGGCGGTGGCTACACCTTC. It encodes CASSSTRGGGYTF.